This T cell receptor (beta chain) is drawn from a study of cytomegalovirus exposure and HLA in healthy donors. The CDR3 is made up of 15 amino acids. J lost 2 bases, V lost 3 bases, and 3 bases had no gene match. Germline CDR1 is SGDLS and CDR2 is YYNGEE. Amplification used 60 Vbeta primers and 13 Jbeta primers. Assay used: immunoSEQ multiplex PCR; TCRdb lists only in-frame clones, some missing. The sample table sets out around 100,000 clones. Material: PBMCs. This receptor was taken from a man aged 50-59 years in good health and CMV-seronegative. The chain carries TRBV9 and TRBJ2-3; 10 bases are a match to TRBD2. CDR3 amino acids: CASSAGLALTDTQYF. CDR3 bases: TGTGCCAGCAGCGCGGGACTAGCGCTCACAGATACGCAGTATTTT. The variable domain in full, completed from reference TRBV9 and TRBJ2-3, reads DSGVTQTPKHLITATGQRVTLRCSPRSGDLSVYWYQQSLDQGLQFLIQYYNGEERAKGNILERFSAQQFPDLHSELNLSSLELGDSALYFCASSAGLALTDTQYFGPGTRLTVL.